These T cell receptor beta chains were read from a single sample in a study of cytomegalovirus exposure and HLA in healthy donors. The method was immunoSEQ multiplex PCR; TCRdb's version includes in-frame clones alone and lacks a portion of them. In the table there are 150,000 to 170,000 clones, over 70% of which are singletons. Sequences were obtained from PBMCs. The receptor source for this set is a young man in good health and CMV-seronegative. Each CDR3 is given with its conserved first and last residue. D genes are given only for firm matches. Part of the rows lack a size; the others show once, few, many or a class for expanded clones.

v_call: TRBV5-6; clone_size: -; j_call: TRBJ2-7; d_call: TRBD2; cdr3_aa: CASSFSGGVYEQYF; cdr3_nt: TGTGCCAGCAGCTTTAGCGGGGGGGTCTACGAGCAGTACTTC
v_call: TRBV6-1; clone_size: few; j_call: TRBJ1-5; d_call: TRBD1; cdr3_aa: CASFETGGSQPQHF; cdr3_nt: TGTGCCAGCTTTGAGACAGGGGGCTCTCAGCCCCAGCATTTT
v_call: TRBV13; clone_size: -; j_call: TRBJ2-3; d_call: TRBD2; cdr3_aa: CASSPSGGGTDTQYF; cdr3_nt: TGTGCCAGCAGCCCAAGCGGGGGGGGAACAGATACGCAGTATTTT
v_call: TRBV27; clone_size: -; j_call: TRBJ2-2; d_call: -; cdr3_aa: CASSFSSGELFF; cdr3_nt: TGTGCCAGCAGTTTTTCGTCCGGGGAGCTGTTTTTT
v_call: TRBV29-1; clone_size: few; j_call: TRBJ1-5; d_call: TRBD1; cdr3_aa: CSVTDRRGQPQHF; cdr3_nt: TGCAGCGTTACGGACAGGCGGGGCCAGCCCCAGCATTTT
v_call: TRBV4-2; clone_size: -; j_call: TRBJ2-2; d_call: -; cdr3_aa: CASRRGALANTGELFF; cdr3_nt: TGTGCCAGCCGCCGAGGAGCACTCGCGAACACCGGGGAGCTGTTTTTT
v_call: TRBV19; clone_size: -; j_call: TRBJ1-1; d_call: -; cdr3_aa: CASSSDRLEAFF; cdr3_nt: TGTGCCAGTAGTTCAGACAGACTTGAAGCTTTCTTT
v_call: TRBV29-1; clone_size: -; j_call: TRBJ1-1; d_call: TRBD1; cdr3_aa: CSVAPTGAPEAFF; cdr3_nt: TGCAGCGTGGCCCCGACAGGGGCCCCTGAAGCTTTCTTT
v_call: TRBV7-3; clone_size: -; j_call: TRBJ1-6; d_call: TRBD1; cdr3_aa: CASSSTGTGDSPLHF; cdr3_nt: TGTGCCAGCAGCTCAACCGGGACAGGGGATTCACCCCTCCACTTT
v_call: TRBV19; clone_size: few; j_call: TRBJ1-5; d_call: TRBD1; cdr3_aa: CASSPDRAGSNQPQHF; cdr3_nt: TGTGCCAGTAGCCCCGACAGGGCGGGTAGCAATCAGCCCCAGCATTTT
v_call: TRBV28; clone_size: -; j_call: TRBJ2-4; d_call: TRBD1; cdr3_aa: CASSSPGGRRLAKNIQYF; cdr3_nt: TGTGCCAGCAGTTCTCCAGGGGGCAGGAGACTAGCCAAAAACATTCAGTACTTC
v_call: TRBV4-1; clone_size: -; j_call: TRBJ1-4; d_call: -; cdr3_aa: CAGGATGGKLFF; cdr3_nt: TGCGCCGGCGGCGCGACTGGAGGGAAACTGTTTTTT
v_call: TRBV9; clone_size: -; j_call: TRBJ2-2; d_call: -; cdr3_aa: CASSPRSGAGELFF; cdr3_nt: TGTGCCAGCAGCCCCAGGTCCGGCGCCGGGGAGCTGTTTTTT
v_call: TRBV12-5; clone_size: -; j_call: TRBJ2-3; d_call: TRBD1; cdr3_aa: CASGPSGQGGDTQYF; cdr3_nt: TGTGCTAGTGGGCCTTCGGGACAGGGAGGTGATACGCAGTATTTT
v_call: TRBV7-2; clone_size: -; j_call: TRBJ2-1; d_call: TRBD2; cdr3_aa: CASSSQSGGALNEQFF; cdr3_nt: TGTGCCAGCAGCTCCCAAAGCGGGGGGGCCTTGAATGAGCAGTTCTTC
v_call: TRBV27; clone_size: few; j_call: TRBJ2-7; d_call: -; cdr3_aa: CASSYSGTPTYEQYF; cdr3_nt: TGTGCCAGCAGTTACTCCGGGACACCCACCTACGAGCAGTACTTC
v_call: TRBV10-3; clone_size: few; j_call: TRBJ2-2; d_call: TRBD2; cdr3_aa: CAISETSGETGELFF; cdr3_nt: TGTGCCATCAGTGAGACTAGCGGGGAAACCGGGGAGCTGTTTTTT
v_call: TRBV9; clone_size: -; j_call: TRBJ2-3; d_call: -; cdr3_aa: CASSGFWALTDTQYF; cdr3_nt: TGTGCCAGCAGCGGCTTTTGGGCACTCACAGATACGCAGTATTTT
v_call: TRBV25-1; clone_size: few; j_call: TRBJ1-5; d_call: TRBD1; cdr3_aa: CASSVTGANQPQHF; cdr3_nt: TGTGCCAGCAGCGTGACAGGGGCCAATCAGCCCCAGCATTTT
v_call: TRBV19; clone_size: few; j_call: TRBJ1-6; d_call: TRBD1; cdr3_aa: CASSPRGLNSPLHF; cdr3_nt: TGTGCCAGTAGTCCTAGGGGGCTAAATTCACCCCTCCACTTT